This T cell receptor beta chain emerged from a study of spatial heterogeneity in lung cancer. As for time point: sample taken at primary tumor resection. Sequencing covered unsorted whole RNA taken from tumor, nontumor lung or frozen PBMC. A total of under 80 untreated early-stage non-small cell lung cancer patients served as donors. In germline, CDR1 is LGHNA, CDR2 YNFKEQ. J lost 3 bases, V lost 4 bases, and 14 bases had no gene match. CDR3 length: 17 amino acids. TCRdb passed the 5' RACE reads through MiXCR, listing each CDR3 protein once. The sample has more than 80,000 distinct CDR3 sequences, roughly 12% seen once.

The sequenced sample was PBMCs, obtained at surgery. The J gene is TRBJ2-7, the V gene TRBV4-2; TRBD2 matches 8 bases. The TCR originated in a male donor with early-stage non-small cell lung cancer. The CDR3 sequence: CASSRQHQSGSLYEQYF. The CDR3 DNA reads TGTGCCAGCAGCCGTCAACACCAGAGCGGGAGTCTCTACGAGCAGTACTTC.